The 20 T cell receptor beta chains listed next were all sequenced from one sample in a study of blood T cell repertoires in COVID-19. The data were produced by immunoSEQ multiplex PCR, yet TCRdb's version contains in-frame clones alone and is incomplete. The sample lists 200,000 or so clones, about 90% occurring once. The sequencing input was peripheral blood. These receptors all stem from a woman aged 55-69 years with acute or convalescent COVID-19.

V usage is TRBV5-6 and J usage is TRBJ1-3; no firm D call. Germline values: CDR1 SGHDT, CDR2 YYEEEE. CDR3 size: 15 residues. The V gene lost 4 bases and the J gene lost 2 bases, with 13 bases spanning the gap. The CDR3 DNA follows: TGTGCCAGCAGCCGCGCGGGAACGGCTGGAAACACCATATATTTT. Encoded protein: CASSRAGTAGNTIYF.

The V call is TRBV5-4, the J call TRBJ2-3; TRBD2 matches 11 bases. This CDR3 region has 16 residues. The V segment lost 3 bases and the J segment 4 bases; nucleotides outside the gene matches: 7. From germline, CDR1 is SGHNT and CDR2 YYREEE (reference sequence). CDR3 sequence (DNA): TGTGCCAGCAGCTCCAGACTAGCGGGAATCCCAGATACGCAGTATTTT. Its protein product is CASSSRLAGIPDTQYF. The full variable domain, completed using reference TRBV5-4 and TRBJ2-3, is ETGVTQSPTHLIKTRGQQVTLRCSSQSGHNTVSWYQQALGQGPQFIFQYYREEENGRGNFPPRFSGLQFPNYSSELNVNALELDDSALYLCASSSRLAGIPDTQYFGPGTRLTVL.

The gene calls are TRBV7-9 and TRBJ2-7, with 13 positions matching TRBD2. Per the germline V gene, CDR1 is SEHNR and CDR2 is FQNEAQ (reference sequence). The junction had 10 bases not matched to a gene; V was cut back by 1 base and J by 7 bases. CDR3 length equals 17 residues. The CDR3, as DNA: TGTGCCAGCAGCTTAGTGGAACTAGCGGGAGGGCCGGGGGAGCAGTACTTC. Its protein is CASSLVELAGGPGEQYF.

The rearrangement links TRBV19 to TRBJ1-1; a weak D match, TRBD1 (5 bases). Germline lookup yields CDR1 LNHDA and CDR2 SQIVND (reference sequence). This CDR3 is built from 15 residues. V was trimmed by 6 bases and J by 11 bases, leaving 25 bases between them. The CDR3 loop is CASRDNGQGRQNAFF. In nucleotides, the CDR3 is TGTGCCAGTAGGGACAATGGGCAGGGTAGGCAGAATGCTTTCTTT.

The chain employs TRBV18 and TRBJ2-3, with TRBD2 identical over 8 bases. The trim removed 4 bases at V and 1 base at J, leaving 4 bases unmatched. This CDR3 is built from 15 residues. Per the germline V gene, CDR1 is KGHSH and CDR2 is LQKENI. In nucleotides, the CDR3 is TGTGCCAGCTCACGGGCGGGGGGCCGCACAGATACGCAGTATTTT. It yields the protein CASSRAGGRTDTQYF.

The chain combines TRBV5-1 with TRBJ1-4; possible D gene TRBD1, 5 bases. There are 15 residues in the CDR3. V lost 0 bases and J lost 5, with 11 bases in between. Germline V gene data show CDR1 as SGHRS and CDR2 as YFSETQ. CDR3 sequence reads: CASSLGWGENEKLFF. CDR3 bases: TGCGCCAGCAGCTTGGGATGGGGGGAGAATGAAAAACTGTTTTTT.

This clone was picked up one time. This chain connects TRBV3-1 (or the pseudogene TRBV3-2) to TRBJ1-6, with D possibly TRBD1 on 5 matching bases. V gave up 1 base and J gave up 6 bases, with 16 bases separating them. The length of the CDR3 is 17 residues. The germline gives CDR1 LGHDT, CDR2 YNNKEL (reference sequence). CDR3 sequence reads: CASSQAVGAARNSPLHF. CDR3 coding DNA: TGTGCCAGCAGCCAAGCAGTTGGGGCAGCGCGTAATTCACCCCTCCACTTT.

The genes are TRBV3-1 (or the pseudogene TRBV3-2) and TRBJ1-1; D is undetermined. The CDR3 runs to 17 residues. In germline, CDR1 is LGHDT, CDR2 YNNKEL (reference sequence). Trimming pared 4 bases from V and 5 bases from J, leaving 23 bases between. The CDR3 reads CASSPTEERTQGTEAFF. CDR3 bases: TGTGCCAGCAGCCCAACAGAGGAACGGACTCAAGGGACTGAAGCTTTCTTT.

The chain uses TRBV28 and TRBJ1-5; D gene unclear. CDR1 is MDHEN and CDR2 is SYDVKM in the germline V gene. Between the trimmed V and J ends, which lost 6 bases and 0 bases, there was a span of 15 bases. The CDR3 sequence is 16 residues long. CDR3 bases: TGTGCCAGCAGGCCTCAATCAGGTATTAGCAATCAGCCCCAGCATTTT. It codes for CASRPQSGISNQPQHF.

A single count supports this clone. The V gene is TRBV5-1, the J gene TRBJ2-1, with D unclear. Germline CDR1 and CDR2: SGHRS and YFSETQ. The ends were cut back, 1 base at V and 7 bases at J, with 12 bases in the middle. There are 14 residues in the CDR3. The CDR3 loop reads CASSLSPGSNEQFF. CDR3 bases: TGCGCCAGCAGCTTGTCGCCAGGTTCGAATGAGCAGTTCTTC.

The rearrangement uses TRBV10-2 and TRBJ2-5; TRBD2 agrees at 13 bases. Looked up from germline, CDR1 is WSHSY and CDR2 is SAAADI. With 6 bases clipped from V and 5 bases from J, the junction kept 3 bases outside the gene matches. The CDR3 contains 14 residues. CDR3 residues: CASRTSGGWETQYF. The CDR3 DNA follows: TGCGCCAGCAGGACTAGCGGGGGGTGGGAGACCCAGTACTTC.

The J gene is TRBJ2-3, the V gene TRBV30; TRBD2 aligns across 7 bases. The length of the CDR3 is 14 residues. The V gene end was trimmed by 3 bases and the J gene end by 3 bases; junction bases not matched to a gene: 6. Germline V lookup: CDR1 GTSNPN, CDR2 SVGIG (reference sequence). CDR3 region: CAWSVGGRTDTQYF. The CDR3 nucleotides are TGTGCCTGGAGCGTGGGGGGGAGAACAGATACGCAGTATTTT.

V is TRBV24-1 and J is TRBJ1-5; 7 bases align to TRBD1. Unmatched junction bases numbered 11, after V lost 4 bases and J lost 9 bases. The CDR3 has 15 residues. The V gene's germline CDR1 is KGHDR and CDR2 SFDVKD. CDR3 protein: CATSDSGQALGPQHF. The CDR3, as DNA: TGTGCCACCAGTGACTCAGGACAGGCCCTTGGGCCCCAGCATTTT.

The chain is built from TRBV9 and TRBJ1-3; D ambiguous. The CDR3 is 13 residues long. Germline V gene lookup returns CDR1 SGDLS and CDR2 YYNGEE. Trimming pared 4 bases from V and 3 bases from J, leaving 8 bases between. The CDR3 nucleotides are TGTGCCAGCAGCCCAACAATTGGAAACACCATATATTTT. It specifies CASSPTIGNTIYF.

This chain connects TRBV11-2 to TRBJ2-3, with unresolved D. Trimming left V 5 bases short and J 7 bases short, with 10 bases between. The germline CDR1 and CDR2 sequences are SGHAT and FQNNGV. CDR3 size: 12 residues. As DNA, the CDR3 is TGTGCCAGCAGCCGGAGTCGGAATACGCAGTATTTT. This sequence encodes CASSRSRNTQYF.

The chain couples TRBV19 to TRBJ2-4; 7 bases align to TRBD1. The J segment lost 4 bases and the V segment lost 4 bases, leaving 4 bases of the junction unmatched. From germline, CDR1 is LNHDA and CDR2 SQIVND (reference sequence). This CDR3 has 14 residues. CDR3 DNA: TGTGCCAGTAGTACGACAGGGTATAAAAACATTCAGTACTTC. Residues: CASSTTGYKNIQYF. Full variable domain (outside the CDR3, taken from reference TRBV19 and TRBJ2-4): DGGITQSPKYLFRKEGQNVTLSCEQNLNHDAMYWYRQDPGQGLRLIYYSQIVNDFQKGDIAEGYSVSREKKESFPLTVTSAQKNPTAFYLCASSTTGYKNIQYFGAGTRLSVL.

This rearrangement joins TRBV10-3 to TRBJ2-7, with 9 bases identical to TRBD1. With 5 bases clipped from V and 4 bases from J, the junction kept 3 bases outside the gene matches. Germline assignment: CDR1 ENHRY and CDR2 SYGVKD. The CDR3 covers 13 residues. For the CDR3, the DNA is TGTGCCATCAGTCGGGACAGGGCTTACGAGCAGTACTTC. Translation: CAISRDRAYEQYF.

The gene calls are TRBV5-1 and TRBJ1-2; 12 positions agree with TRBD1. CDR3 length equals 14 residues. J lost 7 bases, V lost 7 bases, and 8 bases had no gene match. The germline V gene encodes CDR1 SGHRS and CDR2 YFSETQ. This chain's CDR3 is CASSTGQGARGYTF. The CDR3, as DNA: TGCGCCAGCTCTACGGGACAGGGGGCGCGTGGCTACACCTTC.

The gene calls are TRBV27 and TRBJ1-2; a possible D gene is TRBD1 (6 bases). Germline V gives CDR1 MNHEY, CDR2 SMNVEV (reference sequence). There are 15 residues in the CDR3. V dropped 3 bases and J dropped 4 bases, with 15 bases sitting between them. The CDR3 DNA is TGTGCCAGCAGTTTTCTAGGACAGACACTCTATGGCTACACCTTC. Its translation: CASSFLGQTLYGYTF.

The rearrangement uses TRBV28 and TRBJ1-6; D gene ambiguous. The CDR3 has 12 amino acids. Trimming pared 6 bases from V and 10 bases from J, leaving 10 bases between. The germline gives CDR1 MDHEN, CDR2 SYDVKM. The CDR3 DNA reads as TGTGCCAGCAGCCCAGCGTACTCACCCCTCCACTTT. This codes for CASSPAYSPLHF.